The next 5 T cell receptor beta chains were all read from a single sample in a study of CD8 T cells in ankylosing spondylitis. TCRdb reanalysed the 5' RACE reads using MiXCR and keeps one entry per CDR3 protein. Seen here are 85,000 to 100,000 distinct CDR3 sequences, around 10% observed once, and the top ten hold under 6%. Sequencing used blood, either unsorted or a sorted T cell fraction (not recorded which). All receptors derive from a male donor with ankylosing spondylitis or in good health (not recorded which).

The chain couples TRBV5-1 to TRBJ2-5, with TRBD2 identical over 7 bases. Germline V gene lookup returns CDR1 SGHRS and CDR2 YFSETQ. V was clipped by 0 bases and J by 5 bases; unmatched bases: 7. The CDR3 consists of 15 residues. CDR3 coding DNA: TGCGCCAGCAGCTTGGACCCGACTAGCACGGAGACCCAGTACTTC. Translated: CASSLDPTSTETQYF.

This clonotype was counted at least ten times. This chain links TRBV6-1 with TRBJ1-5; a weak D match, TRBD1 (5 bases). V was clipped by 4 bases and J by 4 bases, with 11 bases between them. CDR3 size: 14 residues. Germline lookup yields CDR1 MNHNS and CDR2 SASEGT. In DNA form, the CDR3 reads TGTGCCAGCAGTGGCACAGGTTATAATCAGCCCCAGCATTTT. This translates into CASSGTGYNQPQHF.

In the case of this clonotype: The junction departs from germline at one end; a sequencing error may be responsible. This sequence joins TRBV3-1 and TRBJ2-3; TRBD2 agrees at 8 bases. The germline V gene encodes CDR1 LGHDT and CDR2 YNNKEL (reference sequence). This CDR3 contains 15 residues. The CDR3 nucleotides read TGTGCCTGCAGCATGCGGGGGACTAGGACAGATACGCAGTATTTT. As protein: CACSMRGTRTDTQYF.

In this sample, this clonotype turned up many times. The chain links TRBV7-3 to TRBJ2-5, with no clear D. The CDR3 loop spans 15 amino acids. The germline V gene encodes CDR1 SGHTA and CDR2 FQGTGA. V was clipped by 0 bases and J by 1 base, with 9 bases between them. The CDR3 sequence is CASSLTISAQETQYF. Here the CDR3 DNA reads TGTGCCAGCAGCTTAACAATCAGCGCCCAAGAGACCCAGTACTTC.

The table lists this clonotype with a few counts. The chain couples TRBV5-1 to TRBJ2-1, with unresolved D. V lost 0 bases and J 15 bases, leaving 13 bases between the germline ends. Germline-derived CDR1 and CDR2 are SGHRS and YFSETQ. This CDR3 is built from 12 residues. CDR3 amino acids: CASSLAVFPLFF. Here the CDR3 DNA reads TGCGCCAGCAGCTTGGCGGTCTTCCCGCTGTTCTTC.